The 20 T cell receptor beta chains presented below share a single source sample, sequenced in a study of early T cells in non-severe SARS-CoV-2 infection. TCRdb itself ran the 5' RACE reads through MiXCR, one entry per CDR3 protein. Among about 59,000 distinct CDR3 sequences listed, around 13% were seen once. Sequencing was performed on whole blood, taken at baseline. Source of these receptors: an adult who was a healthcare worker with PCR-confirmed SARS-CoV-2 infection or an uninfected control (not recorded which).

There are a few counts of this clonotype. This sequence joins TRBV24-1 and TRBJ1-1; 8 nucleotides align to TRBD1. The germline V gene has CDR1 KGHDR and CDR2 SFDVKD. Trimming removed 7 bases from V and 5 bases from J; junction bases left unmatched: 5. CDR3 length equals 13 residues. CDR3 loop: CATSQGARTEAFF. The CDR3 DNA sequence: TGTGCCACCAGCCAGGGGGCGCGGACTGAAGCTTTCTTT.

The chain uses TRBV3-1 and TRBJ1-5; no reliable D call. CDR1 LGHDT and CDR2 YNNKEL come from the germline V gene (reference sequence). This CDR3 comprises 13 residues. Trimming stripped 1 base from V and 4 bases from J, with 5 bases between. The CDR3 spells CASSQGANQPQHF. The DNA of the CDR3 is TGTGCCAGCAGCCAAGGGGCGAATCAGCCCCAGCATTTT.

This clonotype was seen ten or more times. The rearrangement uses TRBV28 and TRBJ1-5; D remains ambiguous. The CDR3 length is 13 residues. The V end lost 1 base, the J end lost 2 bases, and 3 bases lay between the germline ends. Germline CDR1 and CDR2: MDHEN and SYDVKM. The CDR3 loop reads CASSLLRNQPQHF. As DNA, the CDR3 is TGTGCCAGCAGTTTATTACGCAATCAGCCCCAGCATTTT.

This clonotype was observed many times. The J gene is TRBJ2-7, the V gene TRBV11-2, with 7 bases aligning to TRBD2. The junction had 23 bases not matched to a gene; V was cut back by 4 bases and J by 5 bases. Germline assignment: CDR1 SGHAT and CDR2 FQNNGV. This CDR3 is built from 19 residues. CDR3 nucleotides: TGTGCCAGCAGCTCGGACGGAGTGGGAGGGCCGGGGCGTAGGAACGAGCAGTACTTC. Translated, it gives CASSSDGVGGPGRRNEQYF.

The V and J genes are TRBV28 and TRBJ1-6, with unresolved D. Germline V CDR1 and CDR2: MDHEN, SYDVKM. The V end was cut by 6 bases, the J end by 8 bases, with 17 bases between. CDR3 length: 15 residues. The CDR3 region has the DNA TGTGCCAGCAGGGGCTTACAGAGATCTGATTCACCCCTCCACTTT. It codes for CASRGLQRSDSPLHF.

This chain uses TRBV9 with TRBJ2-7, with 8 nucleotides matching TRBD1. The CDR3 runs to 16 residues. Trimming cost V 0 bases and J 2 bases; bases outside gene matches: 7. Per germline, CDR1 SGDLS and CDR2 YYNGEE. The CDR3 is CASSVAGGTGPYEQYF. As DNA, the CDR3 is TGTGCCAGCAGCGTAGCAGGGGGGACAGGCCCCTACGAGCAGTACTTC.

The chain links TRBV28 to TRBJ2-4, with TRBD2 identical over 8 bases. V lost 6 bases to trimming and J lost 9 bases; unmatched junction nucleotides: 10. The length of the CDR3 is 14 residues. CDR1 and CDR2 (germline): MDHEN, SYDVKM. CDR3 in amino acids: CASRPLSGSRIQYF. The CDR3 coding sequence is TGTGCCAGCAGGCCCCTGAGCGGGAGTCGCATTCAGTACTTC. Filled out from reference TRBV28 and TRBJ2-4, the complete variable domain reads DVKVTQSSRYLVKRTGEKVFLECVQDMDHENMFWYRQDPGLGLRLIYFSYDVKMKEKGDIPEGYSVSREKKERFSLILESASTNQTSMYLCASRPLSGSRIQYFGAGTRLSVL.

The V and J genes are TRBV11-2 and TRBJ2-3, with 7 bases fitting TRBD1. Germline CDR1 and CDR2: SGHAT and FQNNGV. This CDR3 is built from 17 residues. The ends lost 3 bases at V and 0 bases at J; junction bases unmatched: 9. The chain's CDR3 is CASSLTGWGSSTDTQYF. In DNA, the CDR3 is TGTGCCAGCAGCTTGACAGGGTGGGGTTCTAGCACAGATACGCAGTATTTT.

The genes are TRBV20-1 and TRBJ2-1; D not resolved. The V end was cut by 0 bases, the J end by 9 bases, with 9 bases between. Looked up from germline, CDR1 is DFQATT and CDR2 is SNEGSKA (reference sequence). This CDR3 spans 12 amino acids. DNA of the CDR3: TGCAGTGCTAGAGATCCGGGCCGTGAGCAGTTCTTC. This gives the protein CSARDPGREQFF.

The rearrangement links TRBV2 to TRBJ1-5; TRBD1 matches at 7 bases. The length of the CDR3 is 12 residues. Germline V CDR1 and CDR2: SNHLY, FYNNEI. Losses at the gene ends were 6 bases for V and 16 bases for J; bases not matched to a gene: 12. CDR3 sequence (DNA): TGTGCCAGCAGCGACCACAGGGGCCGCCCCCATTTT. It codes for CASSDHRGRPHF.

This clonotype was seen ten or more times. This rearrangement joins TRBV19 to TRBJ2-5; TRBD2 might be the D (7 bases). In germline, CDR1 is LNHDA, CDR2 SQIVND (reference sequence). The CDR3 length is 14 residues. V was clipped by 3 bases and J by 4 bases, with 12 bases between them. CDR3: CASSISRGAETQYF. CDR3 nucleotide sequence: TGTGCCAGTAGTATTTCTCGGGGGGCAGAGACCCAGTACTTC.

The CDR3 loop reads CASSPPGLAGEKQYF. The CDR3 DNA reads as TGCGCCAGCAGCCCTCCGGGACTAGCGGGAGAAAAGCAGTACTTC. This chain links TRBV5-1 with TRBJ2-7, with 14 bases that match TRBD2. CDR3 length: 15 amino acids. Trimming took 4 bases from V and 8 from J; bases not matched to a gene: 8. CDR1 is SGHRS, CDR2 YFSETQ, per germline.

The V gene is TRBV7-2, the J gene TRBJ1-5, with 9 bases fitting TRBD1. The germline CDR1 and CDR2 sequences are SGHTA and FQGNSA. The CDR3 totals 13 residues. The J segment lost 7 bases and the V segment lost 5 bases, leaving 3 bases of the junction unmatched. The CDR3 region has the DNA TGTGCCAGCAGCCCCACAGGGGGCCAGCCCCAGCATTTT. Its translation is CASSPTGGQPQHF.

Turning to this clonotype: Possible read error: a much larger clone is one base away. This chain joins TRBV6-6 and TRBJ1-5, with D unclear. The CDR3 is 14 residues long. Germline assignment: CDR1 MNHNY and CDR2 SVGAGI (reference sequence). CDR3 loop: CANSYSGTNQPQHF. CDR3 DNA: TGTGCCAACAGTTACTCGGGAACTAATCAGCCCCAGCATTTT.

The sample holds many counts of this clonotype. The chain combines TRBV6-4 with TRBJ2-3; tentatively, D is TRBD1 (5 bases). Trimming left V 3 bases short and J 0 bases short, with 7 bases between. Germline V gene lookup returns CDR1 MRHNA and CDR2 SNTAGT. The CDR3 runs to 14 residues. The chain's CDR3 is CASSETDSTDTQYF. Written as DNA, the CDR3 is TGTGCCAGCAGTGAGACAGATAGCACAGATACGCAGTATTTT.

This clonotype was seen many times. The rearrangement uses TRBV7-9 and TRBJ2-2; TRBD2 matches 7 bases. Germline CDR1 reads SEHNR; CDR2 reads FQNEAQ (reference sequence). The CDR3 is 13 amino acids. V was clipped by 5 bases and J by 4 bases; unmatched bases: 1. The CDR3 loop reads CASSPSGTGELFF. In DNA form, the CDR3 reads TGTGCCAGCAGCCCTAGCGGCACCGGGGAGCTGTTTTTT.

This clonotype was seen many times. J is TRBJ2-1 and V is TRBV7-3; 9 bases align to TRBD2. Germline V lookup: CDR1 SGHTA, CDR2 FQGTGA. V shed 2 bases and J 7 bases; nucleotides not matched to a gene: 6. The CDR3 covers 15 residues. CDR3 residues: CASSLDETSGNEQFF. The CDR3 coding sequence is TGTGCCAGCAGCTTAGACGAGACTAGCGGAAATGAGCAGTTCTTC.

This clonotype turned up a few times. The chain has TRBV12-5 and TRBJ1-2; the D is unclear. Trimming pared 0 bases from V and 7 bases from J, leaving 15 bases between. Germline V gene data show CDR1 as LGHNT and CDR2 as FRNRAP. The CDR3 covers 15 residues. The CDR3: CASGLVPSRRGGYTF. CDR3 sequence (DNA): TGTGCTAGTGGTTTGGTCCCCAGCCGGCGGGGTGGCTACACCTTC.

The rearrangement joins TRBV9 to TRBJ1-2, with 9 bases identical to TRBD1. V was pared by 4 bases and J by 4 bases, with 14 bases of the junction left unmatched. CDR1 is SGDLS, CDR2 YYNGEE, per germline. The CDR3 runs 17 residues. The CDR3 DNA is TGTGCCAGCAGCCCCGTTTCGTCGGGACAGGGTTTCTATGGCTACACCTTC. This codes for CASSPVSSGQGFYGYTF.

This clonotype was counted at least ten times. This sequence joins TRBV4-1 and TRBJ2-1; D not resolved. The germline V and J ends were trimmed by 0 bases and 5 bases, with 11 bases remaining between them. Per the germline V gene, CDR1 is MGHRA and CDR2 is YSYEKL. The CDR3 contains 15 residues. This chain's CDR3 is CASSQEPVSNNEQFF. The CDR3 DNA sequence: TGCGCCAGCAGCCAAGAACCCGTCTCTAACAATGAGCAGTTCTTC.